These 20 T cell receptor beta chains were all obtained from the same sample, sequenced in a study of siplizumab effects on memory and regulatory T cells. No antigen has been assigned to these receptors. The mixed lymphocyte reaction cells were grown together in coculture at 37°C for more than five days. The repertoire was sequenced with immunoSEQ multiplex PCR; TCRdb's copy has only in-frame clones and lacks some. The sample carries just under 20,000 clones, 44% recorded once. The sample comprised CFSE-low (dividing) CD4+ T cells sorted from an allogeneic mixed lymphocyte reaction. These receptors originate from a human donor in good health; the cells came from an allogeneic mixed lymphocyte reaction. Some clones in this sample may be carry-over from other donors' samples.

This clone was picked up a small number of times. This sequence joins TRBV5-1 and TRBJ1-2, with 7 bases fitting TRBD1. Germline assignment: CDR1 SGHRS and CDR2 YFSETQ. Unmatched junction bases numbered 6, after V lost 1 base and J lost 0 bases. The CDR3 has 16 amino acids. The CDR3 sequence is CASSLFGTASNYGYTF. CDR3 bases: TGCGCCAGCAGCTTGTTCGGGACAGCCTCTAACTATGGCTACACCTTC.

This clone was seen a few times. The V and J genes are TRBV27 and TRBJ2-1; 13 nucleotides agree with TRBD2. The J segment lost 6 bases and the V segment lost 2 bases, leaving 4 bases of the junction unmatched. The CDR3 extends over 16 amino acids. Per the germline V gene, CDR1 is MNHEY and CDR2 is SMNVEV (reference sequence). The CDR3 region is CASSLRGLAGSNEQFF. The CDR3 DNA follows: TGTGCCAGCAGTTTAAGGGGACTAGCGGGAAGCAATGAGCAGTTCTTC.

This chain links TRBV7-9 with TRBJ2-5; 8 positions agree with TRBD2. The germline CDR1 and CDR2 sequences are SEHNR and FQNEAQ (reference sequence). There are 16 residues in the CDR3. J gave up 4 bases and V 5 bases, and 12 bases lay outside the gene matches. CDR3 in amino acids: CASSPSVAGPRETQYF. The CDR3 DNA sequence: TGTGCCAGCAGCCCCAGCGTAGCGGGGCCTCGAGAGACCCAGTACTTC. Full variable domain (outside the CDR3, taken from reference TRBV7-9 and TRBJ2-5): DTGVSQNPRHKITKRGQNVTFRCDPISEHNRLYWYRQTLGQGPEFLTYFQNEAQLEKSRLLSDRFSAERPKGSFSTLEIQRTEQGDSAMYLCASSPSVAGPRETQYFGPGTRLLVL.

This clone showed up many times. At the DNA level, this CDR3 is encoded by other sequences in the same sample as well. The chain combines TRBV19 with TRBJ2-6; no definite D call. Trimming left V 3 bases short and J 4 bases short, with 10 bases between. Per germline, CDR1 LNHDA and CDR2 SQIVND (reference sequence). CDR3 length: 15 amino acids. The DNA for the CDR3 is TGTGCCAGTAGTATGGCGAACTACGGGGCCAACGTCCTGACTTTC. Its protein is CASSMANYGANVLTF. The full variable domain, rest sourced from reference TRBV19 and TRBJ2-6, is DGGITQSPKYLFRKEGQNVTLSCEQNLNHDAMYWYRQDPGQGLRLIYYSQIVNDFQKGDIAEGYSVSREKKESFPLTVTSAQKNPTAFYLCASSMANYGANVLTFGAGSRLTVL.

The chain uses TRBV5-4 and TRBJ2-7; 9 nucleotides line up with TRBD1. Germline V gene data show CDR1 as SGHNT and CDR2 as YYREEE (reference sequence). The CDR3 runs to 15 residues. The V segment lost 4 bases and the J segment 2 bases; nucleotides outside the gene matches: 7. The CDR3 DNA is TGTGCCAGCAGCCTCGGACAGGGGACCCCCTACGAGCAGTACTTC. Its translation: CASSLGQGTPYEQYF. The whole variable domain, filled in from reference TRBV5-4 and TRBJ2-7, reads ETGVTQSPTHLIKTRGQQVTLRCSSQSGHNTVSWYQQALGQGPQFIFQYYREEENGRGNFPPRFSGLQFPNYSSELNVNALELDDSALYLCASSLGQGTPYEQYFGPGTRLTVT.

This chain links TRBV7-2 with TRBJ1-1; a possible D gene is TRBD1 (6 bases). Trimming stripped 4 bases from V and 1 base from J, with 7 bases between. This CDR3 region has 13 residues. Germline V lookup: CDR1 SGHTA, CDR2 FQGNSA. CDR3 coding DNA: TGTGCCAGCAGCTCGGGACAGAACACTGAAGCTTTCTTT. Protein: CASSSGQNTEAFF.

This clone is labeled medium-sized. This chain joins TRBV2 and TRBJ2-7, with 7 bases matching TRBD1. CDR3 length: 11 amino acids. Trimming removed 7 bases from V and 3 bases from J; junction bases left unmatched: 0. Germline CDR1 SNHLY, CDR2 FYNNEI. CDR3 region: CASNRGYEQYF. CDR3 nucleotides: TGTGCCAGCAACAGGGGCTACGAGCAGTACTTC.

In this sample, this clone turned up many times. The V call is TRBV6-1, the J call TRBJ2-7; D gene ambiguous. Trimming removed 5 bases from V and 3 bases from J, with 14 bases in between. There are 14 residues in the CDR3. Germline V gene sequence: CDR1 MNHNS, CDR2 SASEGT. The CDR3 spells CASSPAAPIYEQYF. CDR3 nucleotide sequence: TGTGCCAGCAGTCCCGCGGCCCCGATCTACGAGCAGTACTTC.

V gene TRBV5-1 combines with J gene TRBJ2-3; a possible D gene is TRBD2 (6 bases). Germline V gene sequence: CDR1 SGHRS, CDR2 YFSETQ. Trimming took off 3 bases at V and 1 base at J, with 9 bases between the two ends. The CDR3 sequence is 14 residues long. The CDR3 DNA sequence: TGCGCCAGCAGCTCGGGACTTGGCACAGATACGCAGTATTTT. Translation: CASSSGLGTDTQYF. The whole variable domain, remainder taken from reference TRBV5-1 and TRBJ2-3, is KAGVTQTPRYLIKTRGQQVTLSCSPISGHRSVSWYQQTPGQGLQFLFEYFSETQRNKGNFPGRFSGRQFSNSRSEMNVSTLELGDSALYLCASSSGLGTDTQYFGPGTRLTVL.

This clone was recorded a few times. V is TRBV7-3 and J is TRBJ2-1, with 9 bases fitting TRBD2. This CDR3 contains 13 residues. V gave up 5 bases and J gave up 9 bases; unmatched junction bases: 5. Germline V gene data show CDR1 as SGHTA and CDR2 as FQGTGA. This chain's CDR3 is CASSQTSGGEQFF. In DNA, the CDR3 is TGTGCCAGCAGCCAGACTAGCGGCGGTGAGCAGTTCTTC.

This clone was recorded a few times. V is TRBV7-9 and J is TRBJ1-2; D gene ambiguous. The CDR3 loop spans 12 amino acids. With 5 bases removed from V and 5 bases from J, the gap between germline ends came to 9 bases. Germline V gives CDR1 SEHNR, CDR2 FQNEAQ (reference sequence). CDR3 in amino acids: CASSPVYYGYTF. DNA of the CDR3: TGTGCCAGCAGCCCCGTTTATTATGGCTACACCTTC.

The V call is TRBV12-5, the J call TRBJ2-2, with D perhaps TRBD1 (6 bases). The ends were cut back, 8 bases at V and 4 bases at J, with 14 bases in the middle. The V gene's germline CDR1 is LGHNT and CDR2 FRNRAP. The CDR3 extends over 14 amino acids. In DNA form, the CDR3 reads TGTGCTAGTCTTTCAGGGGTCTTCACCGGGGAGCTGTTTTTT. Translating it yields CASLSGVFTGELFF.

This clone is classed as medium-sized (0.01 to 0.1%). V is TRBV6-6 and J is TRBJ2-7, with TRBD1 matching over 10 bases. CDR1 and CDR2 (germline): MNHNY, SVGAGI (reference sequence). This CDR3 spans 13 amino acids. The J segment lost 6 bases and the V segment lost 6 bases, leaving 5 bases of the junction unmatched. CDR3 residues: CASRSGQGGEQYF. CDR3 coding DNA: TGTGCCAGCAGAAGCGGACAGGGGGGCGAGCAGTACTTC.

The chain is built from TRBV9 and TRBJ2-2, with a tentative D call TRBD1 (7 bases). This CDR3 is 15 amino acids long. The germline V and J ends were trimmed by 0 bases and 6 bases, with 12 bases remaining between them. The germline gives CDR1 SGDLS, CDR2 YYNGEE. In DNA, the CDR3 is TGTGCCAGCAGCGTAGGGCCAGGGGGGCCCGGGGAGCTGTTTTTT. Its translation is CASSVGPGGPGELFF.

By proportion, this clone is medium-sized. A read error may account for a junction end that differs from germline. The chain employs TRBV7-7 and TRBJ2-5, with 9 bases fitting TRBD1. Germline V gene lookup returns CDR1 SSHAT and CDR2 FNYEAQ (reference sequence). There are 15 residues in the CDR3. Here the CDR3 reads CASSPLTGGQETQYF. CDR3 bases: TGTGCTAGCAGCCCTTTGACAGGGGGCCAAGAGACCCAGTACTTC.

By share, this clone counts as medium-sized. The rearrangement links TRBV7-9 to TRBJ2-7; 9 nucleotides align to TRBD2. V gave up 3 bases and J gave up 2 bases; unmatched junction bases: 2. Looked up from germline, CDR1 is SEHNR and CDR2 is FQNEAQ (reference sequence). This CDR3 comprises 14 residues. Here the CDR3 reads CASSLRGGPYEQYF. The CDR3, as DNA: TGTGCCAGCAGCTTGCGGGGGGGACCCTACGAGCAGTACTTC.

The chain has TRBV6-6 and TRBJ1-4; 8 positions match TRBD1. CDR1 is MNHNY, CDR2 SVGAGI, per germline (reference sequence). The ends lost 7 bases at V and 8 bases at J; junction bases unmatched: 6. The CDR3 length is 13 residues. This CDR3 is CASKDRVEEKLFF. CDR3 nucleotides: TGTGCCAGCAAGGACAGGGTGGAGGAAAAACTGTTTTTT.

This clone was found many times. The rearrangement joins TRBV5-1 to TRBJ1-1, with D hard to call. The CDR3 runs to 13 residues. The germline V gene encodes CDR1 SGHRS and CDR2 YFSETQ. The V gene lost 4 bases and the J gene lost 3 bases, with 10 bases spanning the gap. The CDR3 sequence: CASSEVVDTEAFF. For the CDR3, the DNA is TGCGCCAGCAGCGAGGTCGTTGACACTGAAGCTTTCTTT.

This sequence joins TRBV18 and TRBJ1-2; a weak D match, TRBD1 (5 bases). The CDR3 spans 17 residues. V lost 1 base to trimming and J lost 3 bases, with 18 bases between them. Germline CDR1 KGHSH, CDR2 LQKENI. This CDR3 is CASSPRVGGGEDYGYTF. The CDR3 nucleotides read TGTGCCAGCTCACCACGGGTCGGCGGGGGGGAAGACTATGGCTACACCTTC.

This clone was counted between two and nine times. The chain employs TRBV6-1 and TRBJ1-5, with D hard to call. Trimming stripped 6 bases from V and 3 bases from J, with 9 bases between. Germline CDR1 is MNHNS and CDR2 is SASEGT. This CDR3 is 13 amino acids long. The CDR3 loop is CASSLRYNQPQHF. DNA for the CDR3: TGTGCCAGCAGCTTGAGGTACAATCAGCCCCAGCATTTT.